This T cell receptor (beta chain) was recorded in a study of T-cell reconstitution after alpha-beta-depleted transplantation in children. This clonotype was detected a few times. Its cognate antigen is unknown. Study-wide results and caveats: Several hundred expanded graft clones reportedly were the source of alpha-beta T cells about two months after transplant. Recipient T cells and thymic progenitors that survived were the source of the high TCRbeta diversity seen at day 60 in some patients. T-cell counts and diversity at one year following transplant were attributed mainly to newly produced T cells.

Unique molecular identifiers were used to barcode this TCRbeta library. One entry per CDR3 protein results from TCRdb running MiXCR on the PCR reads. Of about 300,000 distinct CDR3 sequences in the sample, almost 8% were seen once. The CDR3 is 13 residues long. Trimming took off 0 bases at V and 5 bases at J, with 8 bases between the two ends. Germline V CDR1 and CDR2: SGHAT, FQNNGV. The clonotype originates from a female patient aged 2-15 years who had a stem cell transplant for Fanconi anemia, so the T cells may come from the graft donor. This specimen consisted of peripheral blood, obtained 360 days after TCRalphabeta/CD19-depleted stem cell transplant. The J gene is TRBJ2-7, the V gene TRBV11-2; no clear D gene. The CDR3 DNA reads as TGTGCCAGCAGCTTAGACCGACCCCACGAGCAGTACTTC. Residues: CASSLDRPHEQYF.